The 26 T cell receptor beta chains below come from one sample, sequenced in a study of shared clonotypes between healthy human individuals. The method was immunoSEQ multiplex PCR; TCRdb's version includes in-frame clones alone and lacks a portion of them. The data show over a million clones, approximately 78% seen once. Sequenced input: memory CD4+ T cells from PBMCs. Noted subset: CD45RA-negative fraction. The receptors derive from a man in his late teens or twenties in good health. Some clones in this sample may be carry-over from other donors' samples.

This CDR3 is CASTWAGGTEAFF. Here the CDR3 DNA reads TGCGCCAGCACCTGGGCGGGGGGCACTGAAGCTTTCTTT. This chain uses TRBV5-1 with TRBJ1-1; TRBD1 is a possible D gene (5 bases). This CDR3 comprises 13 residues. The V gene's germline CDR1 is SGHRS and CDR2 YFSETQ. V lost 6 bases to trimming and J lost 4 bases, with 13 bases between them.

The genes are TRBV28 and TRBJ2-7; 11 bases fit TRBD2. The junction had 9 bases not matched to a gene; V was cut back by 7 bases and J by 4 bases. The germline V gene has CDR1 MDHEN and CDR2 SYDVKM. The CDR3 consists of 15 residues. The CDR3 spells CASTPLAGGRYEQYF. The CDR3 nucleotides are TGTGCCAGCACCCCCCTAGCGGGAGGTAGGTACGAGCAGTACTTC.

This clone has only one observation. The chain recombines TRBV28 with TRBJ2-3; D not resolved. Trimming left V 6 bases short and J 5 bases short, with 15 bases between. Germline CDR1 and CDR2: MDHEN and SYDVKM. The CDR3 contains 14 residues. CDR3 sequence (DNA): TGTGCCAGCAGCCCCGGGTCAACGGGAGATACGCAGTATTTT. It encodes CASSPGSTGDTQYF.

This clone was seen once. Distinct nucleotide sequences in the sample also encode this CDR3. V usage is TRBV20-1 and J usage is TRBJ1-2; D is unclear. With 2 bases removed from V and 4 bases from J, the gap between germline ends came to 5 bases. The CDR3 is 11 residues long. Per the germline V gene, CDR1 is DFQATT and CDR2 is SNEGSKA (reference sequence). The CDR3 DNA reads TGCAGTGCTAGACAGCTCTATGGCTACACCTTC. Residues: CSARQLYGYTF.

The V call is TRBV28, the J call TRBJ2-3; D ambiguous. Trimming removed 5 bases from V and 6 bases from J, with 9 bases in between. The CDR3 extends over 12 amino acids. CDR1 is MDHEN and CDR2 is SYDVKM in the germline V gene. CDR3 nucleotides: TGTGCCAGCAGTGAACTTGCGGATACGCAGTATTTT. Amino acid sequence: CASSELADTQYF.

This chain joins TRBV6-1 and TRBJ2-4; D perhaps matches TRBD1 (5 bases). V lost 7 bases, J lost 9 bases, and 13 bases lay in between. The CDR3 is 12 residues long. In germline, CDR1 is MNHNS, CDR2 SASEGT. This CDR3 is CASTQGALIQYF. CDR3 DNA sequence: TGTGCCAGCACTCAAGGGGCTCTCATTCAGTACTTC.

In regard to this clone: Other DNA sequences from this sample encode an identical CDR3 as well. This chain connects TRBV6-5 to TRBJ1-5; possibly TRBD1 for D (6 bases). In germline, CDR1 is MNHEY, CDR2 SVGAGI. V was pared by 5 bases and J by 5 bases, with 13 bases between. This CDR3 has 14 amino acids. CDR3 loop: CASSKQGRDQPQHF. As DNA, the CDR3 is TGTGCCAGCAGTAAACAGGGAAGAGATCAGCCCCAGCATTTT.

The chain couples TRBV28 to TRBJ2-5; 7 nucleotides line up with TRBD1. Unmatched junction bases numbered 11, after V lost 5 bases and J lost 2 bases. The CDR3 loop spans 16 amino acids. Germline V gives CDR1 MDHEN, CDR2 SYDVKM. In DNA form, the CDR3 reads TGTGCCAGCAGTCCCCTTCGGACAGGAGAGCAAGAGACCCAGTACTTC. Its protein product is CASSPLRTGEQETQYF.

This chain joins TRBV5-4 and TRBJ2-5; 10 bases are a match to TRBD1. Trimming cost V 3 bases and J 5 bases; bases outside gene matches: 4. This CDR3 is 14 amino acids long. Germline values: CDR1 SGHNT, CDR2 YYREEE (reference sequence). CDR3 bases: TGTGCCAGCAGCTCGGACAGGGGGAGGGAGACCCAGTACTTC. This gives the protein CASSSDRGRETQYF.

The chain joins TRBV28 to TRBJ2-1; 8 bases match TRBD2. This CDR3 has 13 residues. Germline assignment: CDR1 MDHEN and CDR2 SYDVKM. CDR3 region: CAIKTGRGNEQFF. The CDR3 bases are TGTGCTATCAAAACCGGGAGGGGCAATGAGCAGTTCTTC.

The chain carries TRBV27 and TRBJ2-3; 8 bases align to TRBD1. In germline, CDR1 is MNHEY, CDR2 SMNVEV (reference sequence). Unmatched junction bases numbered 7, after V lost 3 bases and J lost 5 bases. This CDR3 region has 15 residues. CDR3 nucleotide sequence: TGTGCCAGCAGTTTTGACAGGGGATCTGGAGATACGCAGTATTTT. This encodes CASSFDRGSGDTQYF.

This clone was counted between two and nine times. The J gene is TRBJ2-5, the V gene TRBV27, with 9 bases lining up with TRBD1. CDR1 and CDR2 (germline): MNHEY, SMNVEV (reference sequence). CDR3 length: 15 amino acids. The trim removed 5 bases at V and 5 bases at J, leaving 9 bases unmatched. Here the CDR3 reads CASSPRDRDSETQYF. In DNA, the CDR3 is TGTGCCAGCAGTCCCCGGGACAGGGACTCCGAGACCCAGTACTTC.

This chain uses TRBV10-3 with TRBJ2-5; TRBD2 is a possible D gene (6 bases). The CDR3 has 15 residues. The V gene's germline CDR1 is ENHRY and CDR2 SYGVKD. Trimming shortened V by 3 bases and J by 4 bases, and 15 bases separated the two germline ends. The CDR3 sequence: CAISDSGGGGETQYF. The CDR3 bases are TGTGCCATCAGTGACTCTGGGGGAGGAGGAGAGACCCAGTACTTC.

This chain uses TRBV7-2 with TRBJ2-7, with D tentatively TRBD1 (5 bases). CDR3 length equals 14 residues. V was clipped by 2 bases and J by 6 bases, with 14 bases between them. Germline V lookup: CDR1 SGHTA, CDR2 FQGNSA. This chain's CDR3 is CASSLTGLDGEQYF. In nucleotides, the CDR3 is TGTGCCAGCAGCTTAACAGGCCTAGACGGCGAGCAGTACTTC. The entire variable domain, with the rest obtained from reference TRBV7-2 and TRBJ2-7, is as follows: GAGVSQSPSNKVTEKGKDVELRCDPISGHTALYWYRQSLGQGLEFLIYFQGNSAPDKSGLPSDRFSAERTGGSVSTLTIQRTQQEDSAVYLCASSLTGLDGEQYFGPGTRLTVT.

In this sample, this clone turned up a few times. The chain uses TRBV21-1 and TRBJ1-3; the table's D gene call, TRBD1, was not cross checked with the DNA. TRBV21-1 is tagged as a pseudogene. This CDR3 contains 14 residues. CDR3 sequence reads: CASTLTGDGNTIYF. CDR3 coding DNA: TGTGCCAGCACCCTTACAGGGGATGGAAACACCATATATTTT.

The chain combines TRBV27 with TRBJ2-7, with 12 bases fitting TRBD2. CDR3 length: 16 residues. Per the germline V gene, CDR1 is MNHEY and CDR2 is SMNVEV (reference sequence). With 4 bases clipped from V and 2 bases from J, the junction kept 6 bases outside the gene matches. CDR3 amino acids: CASSYLGLAGPYEQYF. The CDR3 DNA reads TGTGCCAGCAGTTACCTGGGACTAGCGGGCCCCTACGAGCAGTACTTC.

The rearrangement links TRBV7-3 to TRBJ2-1, with 10 bases matching TRBD2. The CDR3 spans 14 residues. The V gene end was trimmed by 6 bases and the J gene end by 9 bases; junction bases not matched to a gene: 8. Germline V lookup: CDR1 SGHTA, CDR2 FQGTGA. The chain's CDR3 is CASRKREGSSEQFF. CDR3 nucleotide sequence: TGTGCCAGCAGGAAGCGGGAGGGGAGCAGTGAGCAGTTCTTC.

V and J are TRBV15 and TRBJ1-2; 8 bases map to TRBD1. The ends lost 4 bases at V and 2 bases at J; junction bases unmatched: 3. The CDR3 length is 14 residues. CDR1 is LNHNV, CDR2 YYDKDF, per germline (reference sequence). The CDR3 DNA reads as TGTGCCACCAGCATCAGACAGGGGAACTATGGCTACACCTTC. It specifies CATSIRQGNYGYTF.

The sample holds one count of this clone. The gene calls are TRBV5-8 and TRBJ2-1, with D perhaps TRBD2 (6 bases). Germline V gene sequence: CDR1 SGHTS, CDR2 YDEGEE. The V gene lost 4 bases and the J gene lost 1 base, with 18 bases spanning the gap. The CDR3 has 17 amino acids. CDR3 coding DNA: TGTGCCAGCAGCCCAGGCGGGGCCGGGAGATCCTACAATGAGCAGTTCTTC. Encoded protein: CASSPGGAGRSYNEQFF.

This clone has a handful of counts. Other nucleotide sequences in the sample specify the same CDR3. V usage is TRBV29-1 and J usage is TRBJ1-1; TRBD1 agrees at 8 bases. Germline values: CDR1 SQVTM, CDR2 ANQGSEA. The CDR3 runs 12 residues. Trimming at V came to 6 bases and at J to 1 base, leaving 1 base not matched to a gene. DNA for the CDR3: TGCAGCGTCGACAGGGGGAACACTGAAGCTTTCTTT. This translates into CSVDRGNTEAFF.

A few counts support this clone. The chain employs TRBV2 and TRBJ2-7, with TRBD2 matching over 9 bases. The CDR3 covers 15 residues. The germline V gene encodes CDR1 SNHLY and CDR2 FYNNEI. V gave up 6 bases and J gave up 1 base; unmatched junction bases: 7. In DNA, the CDR3 is TGTGCCAGCAGGGCTACTAGCGGGCGATCCTACGAGCAGTACTTC. Its translation: CASRATSGRSYEQYF.

This rearrangement joins TRBV4-2 to TRBJ2-1; the match to TRBD2 covers 11 bases. The CDR3 totals 16 residues. The J segment lost 10 bases and the V segment lost 7 bases, leaving 15 bases of the junction unmatched. CDR1 LGHNA and CDR2 YNFKEQ come from the germline V gene. CDR3 protein: CASTNYSGTSGAEQFF. The CDR3 coding sequence is TGTGCCAGCACCAACTATTCCGGGACTAGCGGTGCCGAGCAGTTCTTC.

As for this clone: A read error is possible here, since a much larger clone lies one base away. Within the sample, other DNA sequences also encode this same CDR3. This chain links TRBV6-5 with TRBJ1-2; a possible D gene is TRBD1 (6 bases). This CDR3 is 14 amino acids long. The germline CDR1 and CDR2 sequences are MNHEY and SVGAGI. V dropped 2 bases and J dropped 4 bases, with 11 bases sitting between them. The CDR3 here is CASSYGGQPYGYTF. In nucleotides, the CDR3 is TGTGCCAGCAGTTACGGCGGACAGCCCTATGGCTACACCTTC.

The table lists this clone with a few counts. V is TRBV2 and J is TRBJ1-5, with D possibly matching TRBD1 (6 bases). Looked up from germline, CDR1 is SNHLY and CDR2 is FYNNEI. Trimming pared 8 bases from V and 5 bases from J, leaving 16 bases between. The CDR3 length is 14 residues. CDR3 region: CASSIGGWDQPQHF. CDR3 nucleotides: TGTGCCAGCTCGATAGGGGGGTGGGATCAGCCCCAGCATTTT.

The chain combines TRBV6-5 with TRBJ1-1; D not resolved. The CDR3 runs to 14 residues. Trimming stripped 4 bases from V and 4 bases from J, with 13 bases between. Germline CDR1 and CDR2: MNHEY and SVGAGI. CDR3 sequence reads: CASSSPERSTEAFF. The DNA of the CDR3 is TGTGCCAGCAGTTCCCCGGAGCGGAGCACTGAAGCTTTCTTT.

This chain uses TRBV7-3 with TRBJ2-5; TRBD2 matches 12 bases. V shed 5 bases and J 2 bases; nucleotides not matched to a gene: 6. The CDR3 is 16 residues long. Per germline, CDR1 SGHTA and CDR2 FQGTGA. The CDR3 sequence: CASSQLAGGPQETQYF. CDR3 in DNA: TGTGCCAGCAGCCAACTAGCGGGAGGACCGCAAGAGACCCAGTACTTC.